This T cell receptor (beta chain) was sequenced for a study of blood T cell repertoires in COVID-19. As for the study in general: The samples span acute and convalescent COVID-19 from the United States, Italy and Spain. Sample material is recorded as cDNA or gDNA derived from T cells, B-cell-depleted T cells, or PBMCs.

Using immunoSEQ multiplex PCR, the repertoire was profiled, and TCRdb retains in-frame clones only, with some absent. The data contain more than 250,000 clones, roughly 88% of them singletons. Germline loops: CDR1 MGHRA, CDR2 YSYEKL. Trimming left V 0 bases short and J 11 bases short, with 7 bases between. The CDR3 is made up of 11 amino acids. At least ten counts were recorded for this clone. The sequenced material came from peripheral blood. The chain couples TRBV4-1 to TRBJ1-1; D unresolved. This TCR was sampled from a human donor in a cohort sampled during active COVID-19. The CDR3 nucleotides read TGCGCCAGCAGCCAAGACTTATCGGCTTTCTTT. Its translation is CASSQDLSAFF.